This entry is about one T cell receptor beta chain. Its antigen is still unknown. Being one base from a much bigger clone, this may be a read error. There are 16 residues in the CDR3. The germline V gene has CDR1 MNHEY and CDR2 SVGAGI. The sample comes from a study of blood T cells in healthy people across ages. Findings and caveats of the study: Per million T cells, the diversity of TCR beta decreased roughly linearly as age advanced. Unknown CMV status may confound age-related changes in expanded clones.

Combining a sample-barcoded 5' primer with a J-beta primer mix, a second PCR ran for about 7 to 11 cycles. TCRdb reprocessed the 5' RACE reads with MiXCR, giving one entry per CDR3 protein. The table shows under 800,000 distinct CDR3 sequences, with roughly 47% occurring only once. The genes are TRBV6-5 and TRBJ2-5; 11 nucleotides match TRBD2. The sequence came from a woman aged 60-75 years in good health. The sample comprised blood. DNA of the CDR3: TGTACCAGCAGTTACCTGGGACTAGCGGACCAAGAGACCCAGTACTTC. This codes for CTSSYLGLADQETQYF.